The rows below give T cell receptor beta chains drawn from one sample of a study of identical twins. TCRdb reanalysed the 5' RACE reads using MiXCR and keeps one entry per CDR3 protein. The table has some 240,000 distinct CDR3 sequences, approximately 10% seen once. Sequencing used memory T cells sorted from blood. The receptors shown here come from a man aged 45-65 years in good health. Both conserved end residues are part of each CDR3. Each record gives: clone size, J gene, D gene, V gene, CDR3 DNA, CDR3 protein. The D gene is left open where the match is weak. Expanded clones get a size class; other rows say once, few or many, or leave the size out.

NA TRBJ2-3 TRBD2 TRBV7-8 TGTGCCAGCAGCTTAGGAATAGCGGGGGGGGGCACAGATACGCAGTATTTT CASSLGIAGGGTDTQYF
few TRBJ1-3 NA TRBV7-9 TGTGCCAGCAGCACCCACCAGGGCTCTGGAAACACCATATATTTT CASSTHQGSGNTIYF
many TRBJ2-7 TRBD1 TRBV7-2 TGTGCCAGCAGCTTCCGACCGACAGGGCCCTCCTACGAGCAGTACTTC CASSFRPTGPSYEQYF
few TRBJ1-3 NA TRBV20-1 TGCAGTGTCACGAGGGGTACGGGAAACACCATATATTTT CSVTRGTGNTIYF
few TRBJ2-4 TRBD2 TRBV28 TGTGCCAGCACCCCTTGGGCGGGAGGAGTTACTGCCAAAAACATTCAGTACTTC CASTPWAGGVTAKNIQYF
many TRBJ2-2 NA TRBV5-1 TGCGCCAGCAGCTTGGATGGCGGCACCGGGGAGCTGTTTTTT CASSLDGGTGELFF
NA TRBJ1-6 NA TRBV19 TGTGCCAGTAGGGCGGTCGGGGGTTCACCCCTCCACTTT CASRAVGGSPLHF
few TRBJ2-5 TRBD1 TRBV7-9 TGTGCCAGCAGTGCAACATATGGACAGGGTTCAGCGGAGACCCAGTACTTC CASSATYGQGSAETQYF
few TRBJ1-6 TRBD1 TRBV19 TGTGCCAGTAGAGAGACAGGGGGCGGTTCACCCCTCCACTTT CASRETGGGSPLHF
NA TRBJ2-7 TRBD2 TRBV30 TGTGCCTGGATGCATTCTCGGGGGGGCTGGGGAGGGTACGAGCAGTACTTC CAWMHSRGGWGGYEQYF
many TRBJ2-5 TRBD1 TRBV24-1 TGTGCCACCAGTGACTATGGACAGGGCGGGACCCAGTACTTC CATSDYGQGGTQYF
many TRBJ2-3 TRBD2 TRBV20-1 TGCAGTGCCAAAAAGCGGGGGCGCACAGATACGCAGTATTTT CSAKKRGRTDTQYF
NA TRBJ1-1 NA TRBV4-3 TGCGCCAGCAGCCGGGGGGGAGGCACTGAAGCTTTCTTT CASSRGGGTEAFF
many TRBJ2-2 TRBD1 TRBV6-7 TGTGCCAGCAGTGACAGGGTTGGCACCGGGGAGCTGTTTTTT CASSDRVGTGELFF
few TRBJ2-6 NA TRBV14 TGTGCCAGCAGCCAAGTTCCCTCTGGGGCCAACGTCCTGACTTTC CASSQVPSGANVLTF
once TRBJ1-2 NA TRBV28 TGTGCCAGCAGTCCCTCAGGGGTAACTAACTATGGCTACACCTTC CASSPSGVTNYGYTF
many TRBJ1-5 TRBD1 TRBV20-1 TGCAGTGCTAGAGTGAGCGGCAGGGGGCGAGGTAGCAATCAGCCCCAGCATTTT CSARVSGRGRGSNQPQHF
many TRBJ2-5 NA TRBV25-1 TGTGCCAGCAGTGACGGAGCAGGGACGGGGTCAGAGACCCAGTACTTC CASSDGAGTGSETQYF
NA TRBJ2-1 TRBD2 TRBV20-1 TGCAGTGCTAGGCTAGCGGGAGGAATTCATAGGGATCGGGAGTTCTTC CSARLAGGIHRDREFF